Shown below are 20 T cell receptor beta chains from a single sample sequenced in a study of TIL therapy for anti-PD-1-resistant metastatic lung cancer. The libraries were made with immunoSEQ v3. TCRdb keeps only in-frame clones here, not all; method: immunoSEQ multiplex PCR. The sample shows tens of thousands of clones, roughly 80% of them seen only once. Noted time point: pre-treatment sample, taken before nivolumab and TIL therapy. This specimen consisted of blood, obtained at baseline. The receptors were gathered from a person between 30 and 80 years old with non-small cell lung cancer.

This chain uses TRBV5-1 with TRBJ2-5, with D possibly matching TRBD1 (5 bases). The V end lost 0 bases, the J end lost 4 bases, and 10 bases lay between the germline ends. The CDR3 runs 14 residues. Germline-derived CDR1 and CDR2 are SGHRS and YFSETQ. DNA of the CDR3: TGCGCCAGCAGCTTGGAAGCAGGGCGAGAGACCCAGTACTTC. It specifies CASSLEAGRETQYF.

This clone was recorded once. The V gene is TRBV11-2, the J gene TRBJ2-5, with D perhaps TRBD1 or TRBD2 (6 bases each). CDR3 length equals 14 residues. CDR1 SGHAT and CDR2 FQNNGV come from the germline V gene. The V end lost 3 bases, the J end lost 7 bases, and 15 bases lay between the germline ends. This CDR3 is CASSLIPGARTQYF. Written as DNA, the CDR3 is TGTGCCAGCAGCTTGATTCCGGGGGCTCGGACCCAGTACTTC.

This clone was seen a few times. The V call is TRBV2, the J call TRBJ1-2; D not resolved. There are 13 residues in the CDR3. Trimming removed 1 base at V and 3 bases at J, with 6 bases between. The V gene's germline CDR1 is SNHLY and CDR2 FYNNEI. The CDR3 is CASSEVKDYGYTF. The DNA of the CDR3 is TGTGCCAGCAGTGAAGTGAAGGACTATGGCTACACCTTC.

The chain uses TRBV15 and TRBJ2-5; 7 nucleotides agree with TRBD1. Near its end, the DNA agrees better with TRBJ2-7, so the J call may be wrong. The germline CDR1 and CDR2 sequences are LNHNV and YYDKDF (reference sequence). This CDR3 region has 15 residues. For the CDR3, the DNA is TGTGCCACCAGCAGAGTCGACAGGGACACCGTCGAGCAGTACTTC. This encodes CATSRVDRDTVEQYF.

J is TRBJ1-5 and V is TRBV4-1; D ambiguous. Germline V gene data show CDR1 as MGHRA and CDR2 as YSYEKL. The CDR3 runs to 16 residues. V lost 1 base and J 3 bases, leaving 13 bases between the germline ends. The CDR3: CASSQALAVPNQPQHF. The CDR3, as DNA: TGCGCCAGCAGCCAAGCCCTGGCAGTCCCCAATCAGCCCCAGCATTTT.

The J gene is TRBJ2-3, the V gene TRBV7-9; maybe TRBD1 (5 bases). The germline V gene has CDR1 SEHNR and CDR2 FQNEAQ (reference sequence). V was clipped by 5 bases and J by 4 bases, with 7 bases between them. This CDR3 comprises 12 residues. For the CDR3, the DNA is TGTGCCAGCAGCCCAGGGCCAGATACGCAGTATTTT. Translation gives CASSPGPDTQYF. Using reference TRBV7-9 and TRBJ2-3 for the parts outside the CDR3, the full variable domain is DTGVSQNPRHKITKRGQNVTFRCDPISEHNRLYWYRQTLGQGPEFLTYFQNEAQLEKSRLLSDRFSAERPKGSFSTLEIQRTEQGDSAMYLCASSPGPDTQYFGPGTRLTVL.

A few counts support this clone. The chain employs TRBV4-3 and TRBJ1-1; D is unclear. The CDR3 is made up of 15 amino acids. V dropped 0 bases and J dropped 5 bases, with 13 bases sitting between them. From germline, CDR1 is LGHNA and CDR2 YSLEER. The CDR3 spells CASSQDDRAGTEAFF. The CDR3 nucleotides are TGCGCCAGCAGCCAAGACGACCGGGCCGGGACTGAAGCTTTCTTT.

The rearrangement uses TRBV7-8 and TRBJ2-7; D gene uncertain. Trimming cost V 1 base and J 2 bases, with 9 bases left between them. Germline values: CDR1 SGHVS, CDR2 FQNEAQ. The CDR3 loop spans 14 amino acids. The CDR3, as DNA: TGTGCCAGCAGCTTAGGGTACATTACCTACGAGCAGTACTTC. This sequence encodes CASSLGYITYEQYF.

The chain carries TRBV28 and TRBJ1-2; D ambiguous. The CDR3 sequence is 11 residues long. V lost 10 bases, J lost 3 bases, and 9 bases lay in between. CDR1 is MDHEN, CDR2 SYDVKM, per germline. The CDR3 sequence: CAIQDYYGYTF. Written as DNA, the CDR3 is TGTGCCATTCAGGACTACTATGGCTACACCTTC.

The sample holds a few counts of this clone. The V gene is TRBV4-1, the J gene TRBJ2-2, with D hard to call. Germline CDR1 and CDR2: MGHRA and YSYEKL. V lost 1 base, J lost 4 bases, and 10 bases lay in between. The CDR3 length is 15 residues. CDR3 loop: CASSQVDRATGELFF. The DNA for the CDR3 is TGCGCCAGCAGCCAAGTGGATAGGGCCACCGGGGAGCTGTTTTTT.

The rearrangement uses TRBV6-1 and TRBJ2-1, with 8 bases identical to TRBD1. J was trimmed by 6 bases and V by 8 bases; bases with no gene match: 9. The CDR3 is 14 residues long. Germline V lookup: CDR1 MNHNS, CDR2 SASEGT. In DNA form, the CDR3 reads TGTGCCAGCGTATCCAGGGGGCGCGGCAATGAGCAGTTCTTC. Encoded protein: CASVSRGRGNEQFF.

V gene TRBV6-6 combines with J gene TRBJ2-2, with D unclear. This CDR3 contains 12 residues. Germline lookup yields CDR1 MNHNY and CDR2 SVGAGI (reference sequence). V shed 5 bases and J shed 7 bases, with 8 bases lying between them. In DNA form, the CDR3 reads TGTGCCAGCAGTAGAGACGTCGGGGAGCTGTTTTTT. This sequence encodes CASSRDVGELFF.

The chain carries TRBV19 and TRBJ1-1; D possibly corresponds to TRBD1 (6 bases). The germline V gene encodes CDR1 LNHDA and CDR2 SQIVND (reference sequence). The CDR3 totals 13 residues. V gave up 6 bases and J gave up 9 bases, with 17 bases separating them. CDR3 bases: TGTGCCAGTAGCGAGATACAGGGAGACAAAGCTTTCTTT. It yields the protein CASSEIQGDKAFF.

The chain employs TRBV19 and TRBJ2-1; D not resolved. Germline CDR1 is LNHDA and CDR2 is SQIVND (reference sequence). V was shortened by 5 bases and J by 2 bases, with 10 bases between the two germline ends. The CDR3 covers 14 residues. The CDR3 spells CASSPLTAYNEQFF. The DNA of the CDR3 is TGTGCCAGTAGTCCGCTGACCGCCTACAATGAGCAGTTCTTC.

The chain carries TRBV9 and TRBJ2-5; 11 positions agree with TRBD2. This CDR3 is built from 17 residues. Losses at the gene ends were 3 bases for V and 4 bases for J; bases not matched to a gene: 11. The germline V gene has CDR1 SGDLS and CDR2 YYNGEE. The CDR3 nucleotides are TGTGCCAGCAGCGAAAACCCACTAGCGGGAGCTCTAGAGACCCAGTACTTC. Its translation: CASSENPLAGALETQYF. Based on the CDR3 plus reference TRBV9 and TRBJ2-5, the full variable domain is DSGVTQTPKHLITATGQRVTLRCSPRSGDLSVYWYQQSLDQGLQFLIQYYNGEERAKGNILERFSAQQFPDLHSELNLSSLELGDSALYFCASSENPLAGALETQYFGPGTRLLVL.

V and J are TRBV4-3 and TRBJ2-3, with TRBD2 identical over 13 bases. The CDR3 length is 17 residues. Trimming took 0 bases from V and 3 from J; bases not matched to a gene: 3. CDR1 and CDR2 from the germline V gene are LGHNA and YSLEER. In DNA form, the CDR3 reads TGCGCCAGCAGCCAAGACTGGACTAGCGGGGGTACAGATACGCAGTATTTT. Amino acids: CASSQDWTSGGTDTQYF.

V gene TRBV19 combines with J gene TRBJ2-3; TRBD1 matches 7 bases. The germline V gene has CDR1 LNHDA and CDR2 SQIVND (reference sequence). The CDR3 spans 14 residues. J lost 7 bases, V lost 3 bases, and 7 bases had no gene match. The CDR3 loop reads CASSIRGGKNTQYF. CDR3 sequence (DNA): TGTGCCAGTAGTATTAGAGGGGGCAAAAATACGCAGTATTTT.

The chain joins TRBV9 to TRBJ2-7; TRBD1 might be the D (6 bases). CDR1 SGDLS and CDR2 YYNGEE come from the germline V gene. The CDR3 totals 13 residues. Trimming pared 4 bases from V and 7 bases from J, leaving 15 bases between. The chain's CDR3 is CASSPVGGREQYF. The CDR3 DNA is TGTGCCAGCAGCCCGGTAGGGGGTAGGGAGCAGTACTTC.

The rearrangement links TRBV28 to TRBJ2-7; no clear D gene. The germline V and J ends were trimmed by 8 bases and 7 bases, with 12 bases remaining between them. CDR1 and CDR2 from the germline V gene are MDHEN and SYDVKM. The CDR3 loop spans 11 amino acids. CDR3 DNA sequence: TGTGCCAGCGGATATTTCGGGGAGCAGTACTTC. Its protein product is CASGYFGEQYF.

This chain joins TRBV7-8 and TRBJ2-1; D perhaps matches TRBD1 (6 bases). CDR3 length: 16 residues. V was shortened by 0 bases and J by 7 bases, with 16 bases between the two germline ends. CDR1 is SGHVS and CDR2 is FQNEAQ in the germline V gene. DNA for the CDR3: TGTGCCAGCAGCTTAGCGCTTATGGGGGCCGGGAATGAGCAGTTCTTC. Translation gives CASSLALMGAGNEQFF.